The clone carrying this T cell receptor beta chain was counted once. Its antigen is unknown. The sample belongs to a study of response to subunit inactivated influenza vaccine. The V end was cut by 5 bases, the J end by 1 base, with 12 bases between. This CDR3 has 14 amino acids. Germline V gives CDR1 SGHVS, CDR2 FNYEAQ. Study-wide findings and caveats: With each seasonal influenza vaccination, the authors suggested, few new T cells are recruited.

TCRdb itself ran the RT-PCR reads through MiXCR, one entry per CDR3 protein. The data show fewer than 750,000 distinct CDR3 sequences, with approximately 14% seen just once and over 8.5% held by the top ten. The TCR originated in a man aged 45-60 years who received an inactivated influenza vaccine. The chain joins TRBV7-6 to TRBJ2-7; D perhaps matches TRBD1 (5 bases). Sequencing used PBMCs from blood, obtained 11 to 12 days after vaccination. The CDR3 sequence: CASSRDRRSYEQYF. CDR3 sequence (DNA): TGTGCCAGCAGCCGAGACAGAAGGTCCTACGAGCAGTACTTC. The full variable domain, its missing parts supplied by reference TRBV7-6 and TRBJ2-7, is GAGVSQSPRYKVTKRGQDVALRCDPISGHVSLYWYRQALGQGPEFLTYFNYEAQQDKSGLPNDRFSAERPEGSISTLTIQRTEQRDSAMYRCASSRDRRSYEQYFGPGTRLTVT.